This T cell receptor (beta chain) was obtained from a study of blood T cell repertoires in COVID-19. Assay: immunoSEQ multiplex PCR; the TCRdb copy retains only in-frame clones and omits some. This sample carries 30,000 or so clones, about 91% of them seen once, and the ten largest clones take less than 30%. J gave up 2 bases and V 6 bases, and 4 bases lay outside the gene matches. The CDR3 loop spans 14 amino acids. Germline V gene lookup returns CDR1 SGHVS and CDR2 FQNEAQ. This receptor was taken from a human donor in a cohort sampled during active COVID-19. Sequencing used peripheral blood. This chain connects TRBV7-8 to TRBJ1-5, with 7 nucleotides matching TRBD1. The CDR3 DNA is TGTGCCAGCAGTTTCACAGGGGGCAATCAGCCCCAGCATTTT. Translated: CASSFTGGNQPQHF.